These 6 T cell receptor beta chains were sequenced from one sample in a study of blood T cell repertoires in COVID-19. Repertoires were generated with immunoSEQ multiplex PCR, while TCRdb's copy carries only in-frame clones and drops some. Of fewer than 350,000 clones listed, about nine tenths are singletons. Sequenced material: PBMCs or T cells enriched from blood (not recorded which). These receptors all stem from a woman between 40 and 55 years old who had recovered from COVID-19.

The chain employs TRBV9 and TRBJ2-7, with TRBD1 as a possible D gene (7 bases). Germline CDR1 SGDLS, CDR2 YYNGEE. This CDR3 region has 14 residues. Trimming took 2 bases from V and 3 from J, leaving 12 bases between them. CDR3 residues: CASSVGQEGYEQYF. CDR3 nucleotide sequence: TGTGCCAGCAGCGTCGGACAGGAGGGCTACGAGCAGTACTTC.

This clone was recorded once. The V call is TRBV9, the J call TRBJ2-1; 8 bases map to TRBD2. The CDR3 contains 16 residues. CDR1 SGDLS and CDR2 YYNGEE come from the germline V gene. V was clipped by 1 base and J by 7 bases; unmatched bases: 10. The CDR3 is CASSVRLAGIENEQFF. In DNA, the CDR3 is TGTGCCAGCAGCGTACGTTTAGCGGGAATAGAGAATGAGCAGTTCTTC. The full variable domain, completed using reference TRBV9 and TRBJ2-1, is DSGVTQTPKHLITATGQRVTLRCSPRSGDLSVYWYQQSLDQGLQFLIQYYNGEERAKGNILERFSAQQFPDLHSELNLSSLELGDSALYFCASSVRLAGIENEQFFGPGTRLTVL.

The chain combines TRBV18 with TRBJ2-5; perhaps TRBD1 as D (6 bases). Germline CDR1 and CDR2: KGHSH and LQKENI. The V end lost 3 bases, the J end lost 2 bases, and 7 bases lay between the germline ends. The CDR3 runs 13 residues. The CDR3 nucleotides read TGTGCCAGCTCACCGACAGGACAAGAGACCCAGTACTTC. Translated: CASSPTGQETQYF.

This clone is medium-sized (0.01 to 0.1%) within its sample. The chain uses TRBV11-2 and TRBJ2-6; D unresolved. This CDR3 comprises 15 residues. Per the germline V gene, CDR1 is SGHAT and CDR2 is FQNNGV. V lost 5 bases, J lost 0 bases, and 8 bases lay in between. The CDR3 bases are TGTGCCAGCAGCCCCTTCCCCTCTGGGGCCAACGTCCTGACTTTC. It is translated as CASSPFPSGANVLTF.

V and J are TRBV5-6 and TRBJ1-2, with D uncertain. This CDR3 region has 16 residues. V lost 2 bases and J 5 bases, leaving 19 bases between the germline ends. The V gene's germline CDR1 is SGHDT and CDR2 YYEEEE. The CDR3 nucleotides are TGTGCCAGCAGCTTAGGCTCCCCGACCTCAGGTTATGGCTACACCTTC. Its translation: CASSLGSPTSGYGYTF.

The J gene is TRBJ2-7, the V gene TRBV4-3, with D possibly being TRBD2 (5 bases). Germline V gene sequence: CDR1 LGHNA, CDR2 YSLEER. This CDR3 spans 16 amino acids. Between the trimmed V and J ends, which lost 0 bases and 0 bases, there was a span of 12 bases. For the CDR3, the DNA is TGCGCCAGCAGCCAAGATCTAGGCGGGTTCTCCTACGAGCAGTACTTC. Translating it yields CASSQDLGGFSYEQYF.